A single T cell receptor beta chain is shown here with its context. The record originates from a study of cytomegalovirus exposure and HLA in healthy donors. PCR used 60 Vbeta primers and 13 Jbeta primers. Sequenced by immunoSEQ multiplex PCR; TCRdb stores in-frame clones only, minus some. The sample carries around 75,000 clones, about 80% recorded once. The CDR3 is made up of 14 amino acids. With 6 bases clipped from V and 4 bases from J, the junction kept 7 bases outside the gene matches. Per the germline V gene, CDR1 is MDHEN and CDR2 is SYDVKM. The sequenced material came from PBMCs. The rearrangement joins TRBV28 to TRBJ1-2, with 8 bases fitting TRBD1. This sequence was found in a man in his forties in good health and CMV-seronegative. In DNA, the CDR3 is TGTGCCAGCAGCCTACGACAGGGGAGCTATGGCTACACCTTC. Its translation is CASSLRQGSYGYTF.